The 16 T cell receptor beta chains below come from one sample, sequenced in a study of regulatory T cells in long-lasting Graves disease. The authors built TCR beta libraries using iRepertoire HTBI primers and Arm-PCR of CDR3 regions. TCRdb reprocessed the multiplex PCR reads with MiXCR, giving one entry per CDR3 protein. The table includes hundreds of thousands of distinct CDR3 sequences, around 12% detected once. Time point meaning: newly diagnosed GD, antithyroid drugs for less than 3 months. There was RNA extracted from PBMCs, and the TCR library was made from it. This sample also belongs to another study, concerning T cells in Graves' hyperthyroidism and ophthalmopathy.

The sample consisted of peripheral blood mononuclear cells (PBMCs), taken at new diagnosis, from a patient treated with antithyroid drugs. These receptors originate from a woman in her twenties or thirties with Graves disease.

This clonotype was seen only a few times. The V gene is TRBV3-1, the J gene TRBJ2-1, with 8 bases aligning to TRBD2. Germline trimming cut 4 bases from V and 0 bases from J; bases unmatched to any gene: 5. This CDR3 comprises 16 residues. Per germline, CDR1 LGHDT and CDR2 YNNKEL (reference sequence). CDR3 in DNA: TGTGCCAGCAGCCCGACTAGCGACCCCTCCTACAATGAGCAGTTCTTC. Protein product: CASSPTSDPSYNEQFF.

This clonotype was counted ten times or more. The likely explanation is a read error, given a far larger clone one base away. The chain joins TRBV7-3 to TRBJ1-1, with D perhaps TRBD1 (5 bases). This CDR3 comprises 13 residues. Trimming shortened V by 2 bases and J by 3 bases, and 7 bases separated the two germline ends. In germline, CDR1 is SGHTA, CDR2 FQGTGA. The CDR3 is CASSLGGDTEAFF. The DNA for the CDR3 is TGTGCCAGCAGCTTAGGAGGGGACACTGAAGCTTTCTTT.

This clonotype was counted only a few times. This may arise from a read error, as a much more abundant clone is one base away. The chain has TRBV12-3 or TRBV12-4 and TRBJ1-1, with 8 bases aligning to TRBD1. CDR3 size: 18 residues. CDR3 protein: CASSLIATGGVMNTGAFF. CDR3 nucleotides: TGTGCCAGCAGTTTAATTGCCACAGGGGGGGTCATGAACACTGGAGCTTTCTTT.

This clonotype was found many times. The chain links TRBV18 to TRBJ1-2; 7 nucleotides agree with TRBD1. V lost 2 bases, J lost 7 bases, and 7 bases stayed unmatched. The germline V gene has CDR1 KGHSH and CDR2 LQKENI. This CDR3 spans 14 amino acids. As DNA, the CDR3 is TGTGCCAGCTCACCAGAAGCACAGGGGTCTGGCTACACCTTC. Translating gives CASSPEAQGSGYTF.

This clonotype was seen repeatedly, ten times or more. The chain recombines TRBV7-3 with TRBJ1-1; 9 bases align to TRBD1. The CDR3 spans 16 residues. J was trimmed by 0 bases and V by 4 bases; bases with no gene match: 6. Germline V CDR1 and CDR2: SGHTA, FQGTGA. In nucleotides, the CDR3 is TGTGCCAGCAGCTCTAAACAGGGGGCCATGAACACTGAAGCTTTCTTT. Translating it yields CASSSKQGAMNTEAFF.

This clonotype was seen a handful of times. V gene TRBV20-1 combines with J gene TRBJ2-3; TRBD2 aligns across 12 bases. V lost 0 bases, J lost 6 bases, and 19 bases stayed unmatched. The CDR3 has 20 residues. CDR1 DFQATT and CDR2 SNEGSKA come from the germline V gene (reference sequence). The CDR3 spells CSARDMGLAGGLGSFDTQYF. The CDR3 DNA follows: TGCAGTGCTAGAGATATGGGGCTAGCGGGAGGGTTAGGCTCTTTTGATACGCAGTATTTT.

Of note for this clonotype: A junction end diverges from the germline sequence, so it may reflect a read error. The chain recombines TRBV11-2 with TRBJ2-3; maybe TRBD1 (5 bases). Germline V gene sequence: CDR1 SGHAT, CDR2 FQNNGV. CDR3 length: 14 amino acids. CDR3 sequence reads: CASSLRQYTGTQYF. CDR3 sequence (DNA): TGTGCCAGCAGCTTGCGACAGTACACAGGTACGCAGTATTTT.

This sequence joins TRBV5-1 and TRBJ2-1; 11 bases are shared with TRBD2. Germline-derived CDR1 and CDR2 are SGHRS and YFSETQ. This CDR3 region has 15 residues. The J segment lost 2 bases and the V segment lost 3 bases, leaving 1 base of the junction unmatched. The CDR3 here is CASSSSGRPYNEQFF. DNA of the CDR3: TGCGCCAGCAGCTCTAGCGGGAGGCCCTACAATGAGCAGTTCTTC.

The chain combines TRBV29-1 with TRBJ2-5, with 8 bases fitting TRBD2. This CDR3 spans 12 amino acids. V lost 6 bases and J lost 2; bases outside the gene matches: 2. Per germline, CDR1 SQVTM and CDR2 ANQGSEA. CDR3 protein: CSVAGGQETQYF. CDR3 nucleotides: TGCAGCGTGGCGGGAGGTCAAGAGACCCAGTACTTC. Full variable domain (missing parts from reference TRBV29-1 and TRBJ2-5): SAVISQKPSRDICQRGTSLTIQCQVDSQVTMMFWYRQQPGQSLTLIATANQGSEATYESGFVIDKFPISRPNLTFSTLTVSNMSPEDSSIYLCSVAGGQETQYFGPGTRLLVL.

The table lists this clonotype with many counts. This chain joins TRBV7-9 and TRBJ2-1; D possibly matches TRBD1 or TRBD2 (5 bases each). Deletions cut 3 bases from V and 8 bases from J, with 8 bases between. CDR3 size: 12 residues. CDR1 SEHNR and CDR2 FQNEAQ come from the germline V gene (reference sequence). The CDR3 nucleotides read TGTGCCAGCAGCTTGGGACGCGATGAGCAGTTCTTC. Translating it yields CASSLGRDEQFF. The full variable domain, completed using reference TRBV7-9 and TRBJ2-1, is DTGVSQNPRHKITKRGQNVTFRCDPISEHNRLYWYRQTLGQGPEFLTYFQNEAQLEKSRLLSDRFSAERPKGSFSTLEIQRTEQGDSAMYLCASSLGRDEQFFGPGTRLTVL.

A single count supports this clonotype. Just one base apart from a much larger clone, this may be a read error. V usage is TRBV30 and J usage is TRBJ1-5; D is unresolved. The CDR3 extends over 13 amino acids. The germline CDR1 and CDR2 sequences are GTSNPN and SVGIG (reference sequence). This chain's CDR3 is CAWSVLRNQPRHF. DNA for the CDR3: TGTGCCTGGAGTGTATTGAGGAATCAGCCCCGGCATTTT.

This CDR3 is CASSRRQGFVYEQYF. DNA of the CDR3: TGTGCCAGTAGTAGGCGACAGGGGTTTGTTTACGAGCAGTACTTC. This chain connects TRBV19 to TRBJ2-7; 8 positions agree with TRBD1. The CDR3 is 15 amino acids. From germline, CDR1 is LNHDA and CDR2 SQIVND (reference sequence). The ends lost 4 bases at V and 4 bases at J; junction bases unmatched: 9.

This clonotype has ten or more counts. The J gene is TRBJ2-7, the V gene TRBV28; weak D call: TRBD2 (5 bases). Per the germline V gene, CDR1 is MDHEN and CDR2 is SYDVKM. This CDR3 is 12 amino acids long. V dropped 7 bases and J dropped 0 bases, with 7 bases sitting between them. The DNA of the CDR3 is TGTGCCAGCAATCGGGACTCCTACGAGCAGTACTTC. Translation: CASNRDSYEQYF.

This clonotype was recorded many times. The chain joins TRBV3-1 to TRBJ1-2; 7 positions agree with TRBD1. This CDR3 is 17 amino acids long. The V segment lost 6 bases and the J segment 2 bases; nucleotides outside the gene matches: 15. Germline CDR1 reads LGHDT; CDR2 reads YNNKEL (reference sequence). The CDR3 nucleotides are TGTGCCAGCAGTCCTTTGGAGGGGGCGGTAGTAAACTATGGCTACACCTTC. It is translated as CASSPLEGAVVNYGYTF. Full variable domain (remainder filled in from reference TRBV3-1 and TRBJ1-2): DTAVSQTPKYLVTQMGNDKSIKCEQNLGHDTMYWYKQDSKKFLKIMFSYNNKELIINETVPNRFSPKSPDKAHLNLHINSLELGDSAVYFCASSPLEGAVVNYGYTFGSGTRLTVV.

Comment on this clonotype: Given a much more abundant clone one base away, this may be a read error. The J gene is TRBJ2-5, the V gene TRBV27, with D possibly being TRBD2 (5 bases). V lost 6 bases and J 11 bases, leaving 22 bases between the germline ends. Germline V gives CDR1 MNHEY, CDR2 SMNVEV (reference sequence). CDR3 length equals 14 residues. The CDR3, as DNA: TGTGCCAGCAGGAGGGAAGGTTCCAAAAACACTCAGTACTTC. Translation gives CASRREGSKNTQYF.

This clonotype was seen ten or more times. The chain joins TRBV10-3 to TRBJ2-1; perhaps TRBD2 as D (6 bases). V was pared by 7 bases and J by 0 bases, with 13 bases between. Germline-derived CDR1 and CDR2 are ENHRY and SYGVKD. The CDR3 covers 15 residues. The CDR3 loop reads CAIMSSGNSYNEQFF. As DNA, the CDR3 is TGTGCCATCATGAGTAGCGGAAACTCCTACAATGAGCAGTTCTTC.